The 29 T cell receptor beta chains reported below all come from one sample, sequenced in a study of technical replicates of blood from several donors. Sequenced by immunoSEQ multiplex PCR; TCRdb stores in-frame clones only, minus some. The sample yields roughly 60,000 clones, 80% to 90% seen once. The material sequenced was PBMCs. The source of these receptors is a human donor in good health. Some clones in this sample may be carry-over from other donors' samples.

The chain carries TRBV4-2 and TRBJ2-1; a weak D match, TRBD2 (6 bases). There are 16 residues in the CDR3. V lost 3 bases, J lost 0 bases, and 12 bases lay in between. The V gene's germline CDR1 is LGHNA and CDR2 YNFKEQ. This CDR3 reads CASSHTSPGSYNEQFF. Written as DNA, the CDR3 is TGTGCCAGCAGCCACACTAGCCCAGGCTCCTACAATGAGCAGTTCTTC.

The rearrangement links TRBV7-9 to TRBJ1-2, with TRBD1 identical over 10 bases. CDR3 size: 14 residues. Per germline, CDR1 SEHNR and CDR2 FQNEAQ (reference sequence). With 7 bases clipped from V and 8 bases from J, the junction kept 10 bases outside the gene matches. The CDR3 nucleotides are TGTGCCAGCATTAAAGCCGGGACAGGGGTGGGCTACACCTTC. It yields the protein CASIKAGTGVGYTF.

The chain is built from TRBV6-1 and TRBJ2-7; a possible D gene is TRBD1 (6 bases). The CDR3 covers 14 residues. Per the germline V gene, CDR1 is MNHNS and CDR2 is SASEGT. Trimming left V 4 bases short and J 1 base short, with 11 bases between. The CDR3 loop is CASSGTVLSYEQYF. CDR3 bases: TGTGCCAGCAGTGGGACAGTGCTATCCTACGAGCAGTACTTC.

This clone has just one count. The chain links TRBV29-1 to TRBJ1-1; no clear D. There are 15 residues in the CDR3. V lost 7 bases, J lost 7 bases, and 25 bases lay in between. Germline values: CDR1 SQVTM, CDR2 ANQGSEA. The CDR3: CSASGRGGGRGEAFF. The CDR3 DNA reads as TGCAGCGCATCCGGACGGGGAGGAGGGCGCGGTGAAGCTTTCTTT.

The CDR3 spells CASREGTSGSNEQFF. The CDR3 DNA sequence: TGTGCCAGCAGGGAAGGGACTAGCGGTAGCAATGAGCAGTTCTTC. The chain recombines TRBV28 with TRBJ2-1; 11 bases are shared with TRBD2. The CDR3 has 15 residues. V was clipped by 6 bases and J by 6 bases; unmatched bases: 7. Germline V lookup: CDR1 MDHEN, CDR2 SYDVKM.

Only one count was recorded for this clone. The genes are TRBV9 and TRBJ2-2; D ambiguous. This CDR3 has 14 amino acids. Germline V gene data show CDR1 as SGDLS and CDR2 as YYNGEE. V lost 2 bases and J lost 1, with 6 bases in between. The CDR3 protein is CASSVSLNTGELFF. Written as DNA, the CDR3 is TGTGCCAGCAGCGTTTCTTTGAACACCGGGGAGCTGTTTTTT.

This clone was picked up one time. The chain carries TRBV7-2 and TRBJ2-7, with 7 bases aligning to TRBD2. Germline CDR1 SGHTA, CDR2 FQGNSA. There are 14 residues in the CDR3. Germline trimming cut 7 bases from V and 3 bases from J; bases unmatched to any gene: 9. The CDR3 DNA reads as TGTGCCAGCACCTACTCCGCGGGGGACTACGAGCAGTACTTC. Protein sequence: CASTYSAGDYEQYF.

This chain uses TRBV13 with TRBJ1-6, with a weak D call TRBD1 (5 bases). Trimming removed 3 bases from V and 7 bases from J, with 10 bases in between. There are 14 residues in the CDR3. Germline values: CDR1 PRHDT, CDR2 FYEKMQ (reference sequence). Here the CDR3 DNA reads TGTGCCAGCAGCTTGACAGTCAAAAATTCACCCCTCCACTTT. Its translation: CASSLTVKNSPLHF.

In DNA, the CDR3 is TGTGCCAGCAGCATGCGACAGGGGGCTATCGACGAGCAGTACTTC. It encodes CASSMRQGAIDEQYF. The chain employs TRBV9 and TRBJ2-7, with TRBD1 matching 10 bases. CDR1 is SGDLS and CDR2 is YYNGEE in the germline V gene. V was pared by 4 bases and J by 5 bases, with 9 bases of the junction left unmatched. This CDR3 has 15 amino acids.

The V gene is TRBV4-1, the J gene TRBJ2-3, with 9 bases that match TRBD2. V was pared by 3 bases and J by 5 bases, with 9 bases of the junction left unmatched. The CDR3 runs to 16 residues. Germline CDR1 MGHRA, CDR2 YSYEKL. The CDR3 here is CASSQGVGLAEDTQYF. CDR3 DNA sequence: TGCGCCAGCAGCCAGGGGGTGGGACTAGCAGAAGATACGCAGTATTTT.

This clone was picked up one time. The CDR3 bases are TGTGCCAGCAGCGCCGATACGGGGAATTCACCCCTCCACTTT. This sequence encodes CASSADTGNSPLHF. The chain combines TRBV9 with TRBJ1-6; unclear D gene. The CDR3 extends over 14 amino acids. Germline loops: CDR1 SGDLS, CDR2 YYNGEE. The ends were cut back, 3 bases at V and 7 bases at J, with 11 bases in the middle.

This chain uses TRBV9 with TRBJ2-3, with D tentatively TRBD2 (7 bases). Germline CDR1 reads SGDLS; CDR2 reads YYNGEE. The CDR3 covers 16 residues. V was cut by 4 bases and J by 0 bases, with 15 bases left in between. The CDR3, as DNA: TGTGCCAGCAGCTTTGGGCGGGGGCTTAGCACAGATACGCAGTATTTT. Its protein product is CASSFGRGLSTDTQYF. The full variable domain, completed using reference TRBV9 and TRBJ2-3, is DSGVTQTPKHLITATGQRVTLRCSPRSGDLSVYWYQQSLDQGLQFLIQYYNGEERAKGNILERFSAQQFPDLHSELNLSSLELGDSALYFCASSFGRGLSTDTQYFGPGTRLTVL.

DNA of the CDR3: TGTGCCAGCGCGGCCAAGCTAGCGGGCACAGATACGCAGTATTTT. It encodes CASAAKLAGTDTQYF. This chain connects TRBV18 to TRBJ2-3; the match to TRBD2 covers 7 bases. The CDR3 has 15 amino acids. V was pared by 8 bases and J by 1 base, with 9 bases of the junction left unmatched. Germline V lookup: CDR1 KGHSH, CDR2 LQKENI.

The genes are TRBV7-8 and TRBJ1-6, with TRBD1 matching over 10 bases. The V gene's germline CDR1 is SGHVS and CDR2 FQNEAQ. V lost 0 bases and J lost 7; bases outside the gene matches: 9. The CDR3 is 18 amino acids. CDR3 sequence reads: CASSLAGGTGAKNSPLHF. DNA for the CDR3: TGTGCCAGCAGCTTAGCGGGAGGGACAGGGGCTAAGAATTCACCCCTCCACTTT. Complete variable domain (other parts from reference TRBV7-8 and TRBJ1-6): GAGVSQSPRYKVAKRGQDVALRCDPISGHVSLFWYQQALGQGPEFLTYFQNEAQLDKSGLPSDRFFAERPEGSVSTLKIQRTQQEDSAVYLCASSLAGGTGAKNSPLHFGNGTRLTVT.

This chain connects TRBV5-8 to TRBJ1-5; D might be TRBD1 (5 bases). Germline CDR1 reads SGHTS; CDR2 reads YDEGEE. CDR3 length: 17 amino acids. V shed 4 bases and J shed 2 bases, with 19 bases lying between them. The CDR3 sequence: CASSQVWGVGGNQPQHF. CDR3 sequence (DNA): TGTGCCAGCAGCCAGGTGTGGGGGGTTGGTGGCAATCAGCCCCAGCATTTT. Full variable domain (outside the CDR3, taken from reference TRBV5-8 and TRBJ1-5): EAGVTQSPTHLIKTRGQQATLRCSPISGHTSVYWYQQALGLGLQFLLWYDEGEERNRGNFPPRFSGRQFPNYSSELNVNALELEDSALYLCASSQVWGVGGNQPQHFGDGTRLSIL.

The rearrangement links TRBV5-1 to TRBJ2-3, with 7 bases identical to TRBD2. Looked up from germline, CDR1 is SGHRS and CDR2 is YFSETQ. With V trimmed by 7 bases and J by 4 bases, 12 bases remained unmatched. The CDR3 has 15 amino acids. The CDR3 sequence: CASGSLGGSADTQYF. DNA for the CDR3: TGCGCCAGCGGATCCTTGGGGGGGTCTGCAGATACGCAGTATTTT.

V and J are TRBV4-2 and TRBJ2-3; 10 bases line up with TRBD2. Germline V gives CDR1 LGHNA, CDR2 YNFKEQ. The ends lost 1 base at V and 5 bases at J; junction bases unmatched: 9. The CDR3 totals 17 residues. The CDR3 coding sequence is TGTGCCAGCAGCCAAGGGTTAGCGGGAGGAATTGGAGATACGCAGTATTTT. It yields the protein CASSQGLAGGIGDTQYF.

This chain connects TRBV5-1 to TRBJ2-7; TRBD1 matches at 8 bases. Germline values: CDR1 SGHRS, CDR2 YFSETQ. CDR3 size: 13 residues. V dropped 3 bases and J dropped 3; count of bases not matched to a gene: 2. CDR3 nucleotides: TGCGCCAGCAGCTCGGACAGGGTCTACGAGCAGTACTTC. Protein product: CASSSDRVYEQYF.

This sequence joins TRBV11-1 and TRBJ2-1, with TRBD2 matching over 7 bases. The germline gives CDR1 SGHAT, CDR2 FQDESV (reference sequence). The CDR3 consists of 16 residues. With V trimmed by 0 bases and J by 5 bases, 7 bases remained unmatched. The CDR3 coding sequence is TGTGCCAGCAGCTTAGCGCATGGCGGGGGACACAATGAGCAGTTCTTC. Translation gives CASSLAHGGGHNEQFF.

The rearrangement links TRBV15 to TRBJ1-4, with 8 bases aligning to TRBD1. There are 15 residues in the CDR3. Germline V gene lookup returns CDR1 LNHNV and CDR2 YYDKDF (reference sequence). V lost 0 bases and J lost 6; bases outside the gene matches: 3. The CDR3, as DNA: TGTGCCACCAGCAGAGACAGGGGGCGCGATGAAAAACTGTTTTTT. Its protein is CATSRDRGRDEKLFF.

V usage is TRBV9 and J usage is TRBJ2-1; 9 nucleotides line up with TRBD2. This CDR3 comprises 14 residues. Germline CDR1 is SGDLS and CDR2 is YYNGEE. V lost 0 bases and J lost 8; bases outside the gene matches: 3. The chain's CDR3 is CASSVGGTSYEQFF. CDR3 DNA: TGTGCCAGCAGCGTAGGAGGGACTAGCTATGAGCAGTTCTTC.

The CDR3 spells CASSPPWAKVPNTGELFF. The CDR3, as DNA: TGTGCCAGTAGTCCCCCATGGGCGAAGGTCCCGAACACCGGGGAGCTGTTTTTT. The rearrangement joins TRBV19 to TRBJ2-2; D remains ambiguous. The length of the CDR3 is 18 residues. Trimming pared 5 bases from V and 0 bases from J, leaving 19 bases between. Germline CDR1 reads LNHDA; CDR2 reads SQIVND (reference sequence).

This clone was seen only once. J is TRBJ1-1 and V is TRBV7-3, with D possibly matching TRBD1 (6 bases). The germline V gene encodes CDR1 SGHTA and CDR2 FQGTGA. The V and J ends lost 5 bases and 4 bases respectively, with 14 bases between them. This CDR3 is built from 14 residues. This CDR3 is CASSPDRSGTEAFF. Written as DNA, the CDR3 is TGTGCCAGCAGCCCCGACAGGAGTGGCACTGAAGCTTTCTTT.

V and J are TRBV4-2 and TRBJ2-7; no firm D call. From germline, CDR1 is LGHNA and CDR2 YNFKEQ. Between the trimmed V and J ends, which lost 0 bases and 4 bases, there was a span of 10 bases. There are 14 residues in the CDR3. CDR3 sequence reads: CASSQDPRGYEQYF. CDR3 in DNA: TGTGCCAGCAGCCAAGATCCGCGAGGTTACGAGCAGTACTTC.

The CDR3 DNA sequence: TGCGCCAGCAGCCAAGATTTGGGTGACAGGTCCGGTGGCTACACCTTC. Protein product: CASSQDLGDRSGGYTF. The chain couples TRBV4-3 to TRBJ1-2, with D perhaps TRBD1 (6 bases). V gave up 0 bases and J gave up 7 bases, with 18 bases separating them. Germline assignment: CDR1 LGHNA and CDR2 YSLEER. The CDR3 spans 16 residues.

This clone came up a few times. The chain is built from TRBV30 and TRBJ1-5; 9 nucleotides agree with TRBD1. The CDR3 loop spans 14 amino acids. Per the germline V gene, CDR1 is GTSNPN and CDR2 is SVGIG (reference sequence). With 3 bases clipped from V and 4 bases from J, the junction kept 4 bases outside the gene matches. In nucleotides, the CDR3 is TGTGCCTGGAGCCCGGACAGGGGAAATCAGCCCCAGCATTTT. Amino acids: CAWSPDRGNQPQHF.

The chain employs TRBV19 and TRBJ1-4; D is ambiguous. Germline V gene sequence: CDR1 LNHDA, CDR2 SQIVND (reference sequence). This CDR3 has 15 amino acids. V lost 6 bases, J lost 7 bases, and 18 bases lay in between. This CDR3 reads CASRRGSAGAEKLFF. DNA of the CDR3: TGTGCCAGTAGAAGAGGATCAGCGGGAGCTGAAAAACTGTTTTTT.

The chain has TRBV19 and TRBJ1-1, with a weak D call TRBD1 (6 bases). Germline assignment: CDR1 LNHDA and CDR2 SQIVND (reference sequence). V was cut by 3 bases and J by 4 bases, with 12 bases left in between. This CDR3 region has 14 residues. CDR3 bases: TGTGCCAGTAGTATTATGGGAGGGGGCACTGAAGCTTTCTTT. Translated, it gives CASSIMGGGTEAFF.

CDR3 nucleotide sequence: TGCGCCAGCAGCCAAGATCCTATCCCGAGCTCCTATAATTCACCCCTCCACTTT. The encoded protein is CASSQDPIPSSYNSPLHF. The V call is TRBV4-3, the J call TRBJ1-6, with unresolved D. This CDR3 is built from 18 residues. Per germline, CDR1 LGHNA and CDR2 YSLEER. V lost 0 bases and J 0 bases, leaving 12 bases between the germline ends.